The sequence of this TCR beta chain was determined in a study of T cell responses to AZD1222 COVID-19 vaccine (dated by TCRdb to the early 2020s). General notes on the study: A total of under 250 trial participants underwent TCR sequencing, of whom under 220 had received two doses of AZD1222 and around 26 had received two doses of the MenACWY control vaccine. Trial participants were enrolled into age subgroups of 18-55, 56-69 and 70-plus years, which contained roughly 150, 30 and 60 TCR-sequenced participants, respectively.

CDR1 and CDR2 are drawn from the germline V gene (reference sequence): GTSNPN, SVGIG. V sheds 2 bases and J sheds 3 bases, leaving 17 bases between their ends. The CDR3 numbers 16 residues from cysteine through phenylalanine. The DNA shown is the 48-base CDR3, in frame from base 1. The time point label of this sample denotes: about 28 days (+/-7) after the second vaccine dose. Because spike-specific TCR depth and breadth did not differ between the two schedules, AZD1222 recipients who got a second dose at roughly 4 weeks were pooled with those who got a second dose at roughly 12 weeks. Vaccinee samples were obtained from the UK trials COV001 and COV002, which included a single-blind randomized controlled phase 2/3 trial of AZD1222 (ChAdOx1 nCoV-19) in healthy adults. For TCRbeta chain sequencing, PBMC samples were collected from trial participants at day 0 and at day 28 after the second dose. General conclusions and limits of the study: Reportedly, close to half of the unique spike-specific TCRs recognized epitopes lying outside the regions that are mutated in the B.1.351 and B.1.1.7 variants. Conclusions about previously exposed vaccinees were limited because only five to seven AZD1222 recipients were SARS-CoV-2 seropositive at baseline. In the small 56-69-year group, the increase in depth fell short of significance, most likely because of low power. A significant rise in spike-specific TCR breadth and depth was observed after two AZD1222 doses relative to day 0 and relative to MenACWY recipients. No day 14 peak-response samples were available, so repertoires were characterized only after the peak T cell response. The vaccine-associated CD4 TCRs covered the entire spike protein, and the dominant responses fell in regions 160-218 and 743-854. Most participants were white British and females outnumbered males, and the authors suggested that clonal diversity may have been underestimated.

The CDR3 regions of human TCRbeta chains were analyzed by immunosequencing. Per the original workflow: TCRs in the repertoires were matched against a reference library of SARS-CoV-2-specific TCRs that had been generated with the MIRA antigen-specificity platform. Breadth meant the fraction of unique TCRs that were SARS-CoV-2-associated, whereas depth meant the fraction of total T cells that were SARS-CoV-2-associated. Using the MIRA data, each spike-specific TCR was mapped to the spike region that the TCR reacts to and placed in a CD4 or CD8 class. Log10-transformed breadth and depth values were compared by one-way ANOVA with Sidak's multiple comparisons tests. In its TCRdb copy, this immuneACCESS table keeps in-frame sequences only and misses some clones. Where compared with another copy, unresolved V genes explain less than half of these, and the others have no known cause. That table is the source of V, J and clone size, and D and trimming were worked out from the DNA. The sample records some 150,000 clones, about 92% of which are singletons. The ten largest clones take up 3% to 4% of the sample.

To note about this clone: The antigen this receptor binds is unknown. Base quality data are lacking; no much larger clone is found one base away.

The sample was peripheral blood, taken 28 days after the second AZD1222 dose. Rearrangement joined TRBV30 to TRBJ1-3, and TRBD1 may be the D gene, going by 6 matching bases. The clonotype originates from an adult who received the AZD1222 COVID-19 vaccine. The CDR3 protein: CAWSPSPHRDGNTIYF. The DNA sequence follows: TGTGCCTGGAGTCCTTCCCCTCACAGGGATGGAAACACCATATATTTT. The full variable domain, completed from the reference TRBV30 and TRBJ1-3 proteins outside the CDR3, reads SQTIHQWPATLVQPVGSPLSLECTVEGTSNPNLYWYRQAAGRGLQLLFYSVGIGQISSEVPQNLSASRPQDRQFILSSKKLLLSDSGFYLCAWSPSPHRDGNTIYFGEGSWLTVV.